This T cell receptor (beta chain) is from a study of somatic mutations in T cells in chronic GVHD (dated by TCRdb to 2018 to 2021). The CDR1 and CDR2 encoded by the germline V gene are MNHNS and SASEGT. Inclusive of the bounding cysteine and phenylalanine, the CDR3 is 12 residues long. Kept here is only the CDR3 DNA, which spans 36 bases and is read in frame from base 1. V is reduced by 10 bases and J by 0 bases, leaving a spacing of 8 bases between them. For sorting, staining was performed with anti-CD3, anti-CD4, anti-CD8 and a Vbeta20 antibody from the IOTest Beta Mark kit on a FACSAria III, and a purity above 99% was achieved. Peripheral blood was collected in sodium heparin tubes and mononuclear cells were isolated by Ficoll-Paque PLUS density gradient centrifugation. Before TCRbeta deep sequencing, the CD4+ Vbeta20+, CD4+ Vbeta20-, and CD8+ T cell fractions were FACS-sorted. Genomic DNA was isolated and then used for TCRbeta deep sequencing. The immunoSEQ assay, provided as a commercial service, was used for both TCRbeta CDR3 sequencing and the initial data processing. The published analysis was carried out like this. IMGT was used to annotate V, D, J genes, while reads were demultiplexed, adapter and primer sequences were stripped out, and similar clones were merged through frequency-ratio clustering. The clones in this table, taken by TCRdb from immuneACCESS, are in-frame only. Not every clone is retained; where verified, under half of the shortfall comes from an unresolved V gene, and the cause of the rest is unknown. Clone size and the V and J calls come from that table; the DNA yielded D and trimming. Here the sample has 13,000 to 15,000 clones; roughly 78% occur a single time. Together, the top ten hold 32% of the sample.

Concerning this clone itself: Its cognate antigen has yet to be identified. The input lacks base qualities; no much larger clone sits a single base away.

The TCR originated in a male patient in his fifties or sixties with chronic graft-versus-host disease. Once a transplant has taken place, some T cells may be donor derived. The chain is encoded by TRBV6-1 joined to TRBJ2-3; perhaps TRBD2 is the D gene, with 6 bases matching. Material for sequencing was Vbeta20-negative CD4+ T cells from blood. The sample's cell subset or site, from its label and the paper: CD4+ T cells sorted as TCR Vbeta20 negative by flow cytometry. The DNA sequence is as follows: TGTGCCACAAGCGGGAGCACAGATACGCAGTATTTT. This gives the protein CATSGSTDTQYF.